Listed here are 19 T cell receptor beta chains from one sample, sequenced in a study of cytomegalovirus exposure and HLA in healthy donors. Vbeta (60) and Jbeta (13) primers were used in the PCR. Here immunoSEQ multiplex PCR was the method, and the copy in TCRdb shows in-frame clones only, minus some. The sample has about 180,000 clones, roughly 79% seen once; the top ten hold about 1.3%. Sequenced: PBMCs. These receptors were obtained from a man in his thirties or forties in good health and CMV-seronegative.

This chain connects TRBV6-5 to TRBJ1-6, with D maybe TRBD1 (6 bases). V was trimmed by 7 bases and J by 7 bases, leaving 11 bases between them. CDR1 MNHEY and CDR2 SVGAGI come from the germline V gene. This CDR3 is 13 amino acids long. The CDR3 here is CASKAQGNSPLHF. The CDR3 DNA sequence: TGTGCCAGCAAGGCCCAGGGGAATTCACCCCTCCACTTT.

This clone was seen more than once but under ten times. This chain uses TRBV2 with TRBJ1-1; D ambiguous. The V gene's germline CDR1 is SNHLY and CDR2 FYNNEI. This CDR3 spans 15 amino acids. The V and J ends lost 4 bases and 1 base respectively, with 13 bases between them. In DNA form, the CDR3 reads TGTGCCAGCAGTGTTCAGGCAGCCTCGAACACTGAAGCTTTCTTT. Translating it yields CASSVQAASNTEAFF. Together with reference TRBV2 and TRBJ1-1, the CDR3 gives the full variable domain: EPEVTQTPSHQVTQMGQEVILRCVPISNHLYFYWYRQILGQKVEFLVSFYNNEISEKSEIFDDQFSVERPDGSNFTLKIRSTKLEDSAMYFCASSVQAASNTEAFFGQGTRLTVV.

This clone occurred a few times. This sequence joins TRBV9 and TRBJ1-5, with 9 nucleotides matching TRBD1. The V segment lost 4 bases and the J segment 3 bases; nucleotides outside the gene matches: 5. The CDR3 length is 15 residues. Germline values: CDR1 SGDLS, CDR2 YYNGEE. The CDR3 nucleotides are TGTGCCAGCAGCCCGGGACAGGGATTCAATCAGCCCCAGCATTTT. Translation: CASSPGQGFNQPQHF.

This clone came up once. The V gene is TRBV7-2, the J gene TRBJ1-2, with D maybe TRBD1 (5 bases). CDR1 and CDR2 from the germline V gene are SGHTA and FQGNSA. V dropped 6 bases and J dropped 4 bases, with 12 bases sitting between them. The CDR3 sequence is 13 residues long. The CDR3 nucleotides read TGTGCCAGCAGGGGGACTGTGAGCTATGGCTACACCTTC. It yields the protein CASRGTVSYGYTF.

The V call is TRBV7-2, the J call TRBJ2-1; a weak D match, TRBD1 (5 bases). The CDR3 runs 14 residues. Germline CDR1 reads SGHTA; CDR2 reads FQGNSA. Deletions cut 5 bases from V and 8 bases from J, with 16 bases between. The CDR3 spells CASSPQTRDDEQFF. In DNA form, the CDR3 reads TGTGCCAGCAGCCCTCAAACCAGGGATGATGAGCAGTTCTTC. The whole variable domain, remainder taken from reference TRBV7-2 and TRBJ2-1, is GAGVSQSPSNKVTEKGKDVELRCDPISGHTALYWYRQSLGQGLEFLIYFQGNSAPDKSGLPSDRFSAERTGGSVSTLTIQRTQQEDSAVYLCASSPQTRDDEQFFGPGTRLTVL.

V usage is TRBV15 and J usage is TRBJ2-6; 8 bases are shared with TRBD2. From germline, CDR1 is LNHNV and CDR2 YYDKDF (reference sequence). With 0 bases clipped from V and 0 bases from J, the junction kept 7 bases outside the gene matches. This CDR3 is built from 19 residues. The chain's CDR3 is CATSRDDARGVSGANVLTF. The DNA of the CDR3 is TGTGCCACCAGCAGAGATGACGCGCGGGGGGTCTCTGGGGCCAACGTCCTGACTTTC.

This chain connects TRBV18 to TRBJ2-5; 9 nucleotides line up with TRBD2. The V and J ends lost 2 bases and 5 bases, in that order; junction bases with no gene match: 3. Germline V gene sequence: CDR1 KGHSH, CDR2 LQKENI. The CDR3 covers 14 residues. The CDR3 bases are TGTGCCAGCTCACCAAGAAGCGGGAGGGAGACCCAGTACTTC. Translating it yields CASSPRSGRETQYF.

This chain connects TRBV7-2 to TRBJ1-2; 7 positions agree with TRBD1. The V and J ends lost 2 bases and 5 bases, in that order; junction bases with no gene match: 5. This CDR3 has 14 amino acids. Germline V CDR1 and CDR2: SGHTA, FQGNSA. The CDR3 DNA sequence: TGTGCCAGCAGCTTATGGGCAGGGGGGTATGGCTACACCTTC. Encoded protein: CASSLWAGGYGYTF.

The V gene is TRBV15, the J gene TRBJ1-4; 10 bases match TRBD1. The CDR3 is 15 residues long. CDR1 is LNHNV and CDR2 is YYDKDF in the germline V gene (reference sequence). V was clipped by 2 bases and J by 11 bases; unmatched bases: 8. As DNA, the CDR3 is TGTGCCACCAGCAGATCGAGACAGGGGGCGCTTAAACTGTTTTTT. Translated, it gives CATSRSRQGALKLFF.

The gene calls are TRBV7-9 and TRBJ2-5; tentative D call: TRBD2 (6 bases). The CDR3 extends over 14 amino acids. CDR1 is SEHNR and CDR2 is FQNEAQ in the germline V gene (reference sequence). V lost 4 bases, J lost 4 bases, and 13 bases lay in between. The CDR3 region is CASSYLGGRETQYF. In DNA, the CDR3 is TGTGCCAGCAGCTACCTTGGGGGGAGAGAGACCCAGTACTTC.

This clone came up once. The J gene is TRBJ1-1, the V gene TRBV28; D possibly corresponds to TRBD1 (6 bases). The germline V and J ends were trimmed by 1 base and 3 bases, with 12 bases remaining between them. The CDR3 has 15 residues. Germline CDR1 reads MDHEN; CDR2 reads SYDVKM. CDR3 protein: CASSLSSGADTEAFF. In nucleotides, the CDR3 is TGTGCCAGCAGTTTATCGTCAGGGGCCGACACTGAAGCTTTCTTT. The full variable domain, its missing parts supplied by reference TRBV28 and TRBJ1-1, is DVKVTQSSRYLVKRTGEKVFLECVQDMDHENMFWYRQDPGLGLRLIYFSYDVKMKEKGDIPEGYSVSREKKERFSLILESASTNQTSMYLCASSLSSGADTEAFFGQGTRLTVV.

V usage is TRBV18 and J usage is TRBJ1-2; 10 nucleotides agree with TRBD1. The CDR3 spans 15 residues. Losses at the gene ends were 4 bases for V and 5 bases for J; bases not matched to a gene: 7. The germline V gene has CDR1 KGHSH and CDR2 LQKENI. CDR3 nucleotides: TGTGCCAGCTCACTCCCGGGACAGGGGATTTATGGCTACACCTTC. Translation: CASSLPGQGIYGYTF.

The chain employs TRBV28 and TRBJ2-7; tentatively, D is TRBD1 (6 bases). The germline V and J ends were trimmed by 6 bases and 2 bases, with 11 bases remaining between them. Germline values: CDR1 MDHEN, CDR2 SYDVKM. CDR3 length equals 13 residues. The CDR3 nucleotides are TGTGCCAGCAGCAAAACAGGGACCTACGAGCAGTACTTC. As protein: CASSKTGTYEQYF.

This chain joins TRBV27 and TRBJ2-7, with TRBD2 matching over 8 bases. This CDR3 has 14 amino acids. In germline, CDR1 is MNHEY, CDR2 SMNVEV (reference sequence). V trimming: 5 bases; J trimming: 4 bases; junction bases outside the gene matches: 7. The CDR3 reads CASSLAGTRYEQYF. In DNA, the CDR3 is TGTGCCAGCAGTCTCGCCGGGACTAGGTACGAGCAGTACTTC.

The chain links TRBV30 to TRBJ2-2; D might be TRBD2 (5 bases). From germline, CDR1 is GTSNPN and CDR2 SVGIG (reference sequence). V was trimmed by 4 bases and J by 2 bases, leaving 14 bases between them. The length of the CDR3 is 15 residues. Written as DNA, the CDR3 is TGTGCCTGGAAGCCTCCGGGATCCAACACCGGGGAGCTGTTTTTT. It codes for CAWKPPGSNTGELFF.

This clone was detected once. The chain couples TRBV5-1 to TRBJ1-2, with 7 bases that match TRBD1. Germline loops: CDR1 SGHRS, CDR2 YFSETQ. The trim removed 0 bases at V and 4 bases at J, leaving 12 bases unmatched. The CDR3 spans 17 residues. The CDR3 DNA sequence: TGCGCCAGCAGCTTGGTTCTACAGGGGATTGCCGCCTATGGCTACACCTTC. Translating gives CASSLVLQGIAAYGYTF.

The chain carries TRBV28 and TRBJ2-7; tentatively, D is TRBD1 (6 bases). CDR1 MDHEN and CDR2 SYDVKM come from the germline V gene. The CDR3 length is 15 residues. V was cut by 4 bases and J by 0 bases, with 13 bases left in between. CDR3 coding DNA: TGTGCCAGCAGTTCGGTCCGGGACACCTCCTACGAGCAGTACTTC. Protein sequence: CASSSVRDTSYEQYF.

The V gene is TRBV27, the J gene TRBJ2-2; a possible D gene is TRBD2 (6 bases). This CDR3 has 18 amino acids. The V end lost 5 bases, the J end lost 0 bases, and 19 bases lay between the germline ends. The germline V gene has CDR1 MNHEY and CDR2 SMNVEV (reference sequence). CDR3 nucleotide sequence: TGTGCCAGCAGTCCCGAAACGGGGGACCTTGCGAACACCGGGGAGCTGTTTTTT. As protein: CASSPETGDLANTGELFF.

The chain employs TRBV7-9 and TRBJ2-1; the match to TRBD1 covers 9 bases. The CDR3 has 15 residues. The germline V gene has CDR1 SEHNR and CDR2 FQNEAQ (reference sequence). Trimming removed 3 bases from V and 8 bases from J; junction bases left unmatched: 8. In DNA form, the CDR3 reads TGTGCCAGCAGCTTTCTGACAGGGGGAGGGGATGAGCAGTTCTTC. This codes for CASSFLTGGGDEQFF.